The count of the clone carrying this TCR beta chain is one. Its target is not known. The data originate from a study of cytomegalovirus exposure and HLA in healthy donors. Overall study results and limits: Cytomegalovirus association was assigned to approximately 180 TCR beta chains. The classifier reportedly diagnosed cytomegalovirus status with high sensitivity and specificity.

CDR3 length equals 13 residues. Germline V gene lookup returns CDR1 SGHRS and CDR2 YFSETQ. Trimming cost V 3 bases and J 7 bases; bases outside gene matches: 1. Repertoires were generated with immunoSEQ multiplex PCR, while TCRdb's copy carries only in-frame clones and drops some. This sample has around 300,000 clones, with around nine tenths found just once. The source material was PBMCs. J is TRBJ2-1 and V is TRBV5-1; 10 bases line up with TRBD2. The TCR was taken from a woman aged 18-29 years in good health and CMV-seronegative. The CDR3 DNA follows: TGCGCCAGCAGCTGGACTAGCGGTAATGAGCAGTTCTTC. This sequence encodes CASSWTSGNEQFF.